These 13 T cell receptor beta chains were all obtained from the same sample, sequenced in a study of T cell responses to AZD1222 COVID-19 vaccine. Sequenced by immunoSEQ multiplex PCR; TCRdb stores in-frame clones only, minus some. This table holds some 90,000 clones, under 95% found once. This specimen consisted of peripheral blood, obtained on day 0 of MenACWY control vaccination. The source of these receptors is an adult in good health.

This sequence joins TRBV6-5 and TRBJ2-5, with TRBD2 matching over 7 bases. CDR1 is MNHEY, CDR2 SVGAGI, per germline. V lost 6 bases, J lost 5 bases, and 6 bases stayed unmatched. This CDR3 region has 13 residues. The CDR3 protein is CASRWPGGETQYF. Written as DNA, the CDR3 is TGTGCCAGCAGGTGGCCCGGGGGGGAGACCCAGTACTTC.

The chain combines TRBV27 with TRBJ1-3; 7 nucleotides align to TRBD1. V lost 6 bases, J lost 0 bases, and 5 bases stayed unmatched. From germline, CDR1 is MNHEY and CDR2 SMNVEV (reference sequence). This CDR3 is built from 15 residues. The CDR3: CASRKGQTSGNTIYF. In nucleotides, the CDR3 is TGTGCCAGCAGGAAGGGACAGACCTCTGGAAACACCATATATTTT.

Only one count was recorded for this clone. V gene TRBV19 combines with J gene TRBJ1-5, with 7 bases matching TRBD1. The CDR3 covers 16 residues. V shed 6 bases, J shed 7 bases, and the junction held 15 bases outside the gene matches. From germline, CDR1 is LNHDA and CDR2 SQIVND (reference sequence). CDR3 sequence: CASRAPGQPAMQPQHF. In DNA form, the CDR3 reads TGTGCCAGTAGGGCTCCGGGACAGCCAGCAATGCAGCCCCAGCATTTT. The full variable domain, rest sourced from reference TRBV19 and TRBJ1-5, is DGGITQSPKYLFRKEGQNVTLSCEQNLNHDAMYWYRQDPGQGLRLIYYSQIVNDFQKGDIAEGYSVSREKKESFPLTVTSAQKNPTAFYLCASRAPGQPAMQPQHFGDGTRLSIL.

The chain couples TRBV7-9 to TRBJ1-1; TRBD1 is a possible D gene (5 bases). The CDR3 totals 13 residues. CDR1 is SEHNR and CDR2 is FQNEAQ in the germline V gene (reference sequence). V was shortened by 0 bases and J by 3 bases, with 5 bases between the two germline ends. CDR3 in amino acids: CASSLAGDTEAFF. CDR3 in DNA: TGTGCCAGCAGCTTAGCAGGGGACACTGAAGCTTTCTTT.

The genes are TRBV28 and TRBJ1-6; 8 nucleotides line up with TRBD1. The ends lost 5 bases at V and 1 base at J; junction bases unmatched: 4. The CDR3 length is 16 residues. Germline V gene lookup returns CDR1 MDHEN and CDR2 SYDVKM. CDR3 residues: CASSLDRGSYNSPLHF. Written as DNA, the CDR3 is TGTGCCAGCAGTCTCGACAGGGGTTCCTATAATTCACCCCTCCACTTT.

The chain employs TRBV18 and TRBJ2-2; the D is unclear. Trimming shortened V by 5 bases and J by 4 bases, and 11 bases separated the two germline ends. This CDR3 contains 14 residues. Looked up from germline, CDR1 is KGHSH and CDR2 is LQKENI. The CDR3 nucleotides are TGTGCCAGCTCAACAATTGACGGCACCGGGGAGCTGTTTTTT. Encoded protein: CASSTIDGTGELFF.

The V gene is TRBV28, the J gene TRBJ1-5; the D gene is possibly TRBD1 (6 bases). This CDR3 comprises 14 residues. Per germline, CDR1 MDHEN and CDR2 SYDVKM. Trimming cost V 2 bases and J 5 bases, with 10 bases left between them. The CDR3 spells CASSLLGGHQPQHF. In DNA, the CDR3 is TGTGCCAGCAGTTTACTGGGGGGCCATCAGCCCCAGCATTTT.

This clone was detected once. V usage is TRBV7-9 and J usage is TRBJ2-7, with D perhaps matching TRBD1 (6 bases). Trimming shortened V by 5 bases and J by 2 bases, and 16 bases separated the two germline ends. The CDR3 loop spans 15 amino acids. Germline lookup yields CDR1 SEHNR and CDR2 FQNEAQ (reference sequence). CDR3 DNA: TGTGCCAGCAGCCGGGGTGGAGAGGGGGCCTACGAGCAGTACTTC. The encoded protein is CASSRGGEGAYEQYF. Supplemented by reference TRBV7-9 and TRBJ2-7, the full variable domain reads DTGVSQNPRHKITKRGQNVTFRCDPISEHNRLYWYRQTLGQGPEFLTYFQNEAQLEKSRLLSDRFSAERPKGSFSTLEIQRTEQGDSAMYLCASSRGGEGAYEQYFGPGTRLTVT.

The rearrangement joins TRBV2 to TRBJ2-1; tentatively, D is TRBD2 (5 bases). V gave up 1 base and J gave up 3 bases, with 10 bases separating them. The V gene's germline CDR1 is SNHLY and CDR2 FYNNEI. The CDR3 extends over 15 amino acids. The DNA of the CDR3 is TGTGCCAGCAGTGAAGGGCTAGCCGACTACAATGAGCAGTTCTTC. Translation gives CASSEGLADYNEQFF.

The rearrangement uses TRBV28 and TRBJ1-2; tentative D call: TRBD1 (5 bases). CDR1 is MDHEN and CDR2 is SYDVKM in the germline V gene. V was clipped by 7 bases and J by 4 bases, with 16 bases between them. The CDR3 has 14 residues. The CDR3 nucleotides read TGTGCCAGCACTTCTACCGGGGGGACCTATGGCTACACCTTC. It is translated as CASTSTGGTYGYTF.

V and J are TRBV7-9 and TRBJ1-1; D gene ambiguous. Trimming left V 1 base short and J 6 bases short, with 6 bases between. This CDR3 comprises 12 residues. Germline V gene sequence: CDR1 SEHNR, CDR2 FQNEAQ (reference sequence). CDR3 coding DNA: TGTGCCAGCAGCTTAGAACGGTCTGAAGCTTTCTTT. It yields the protein CASSLERSEAFF.

The genes are TRBV6-5 and TRBJ1-2; 8 positions agree with TRBD1. CDR3 length equals 15 residues. Germline values: CDR1 MNHEY, CDR2 SVGAGI. V was pared by 1 base and J by 5 bases, with 6 bases of the junction left unmatched. CDR3 sequence reads: CASSYLQTGDYGYTF. Written as DNA, the CDR3 is TGTGCCAGCAGTTACTTGCAGACAGGGGATTATGGCTACACCTTC.

This sequence joins TRBV19 and TRBJ1-2; D is possibly TRBD1 (6 bases). The germline gives CDR1 LNHDA, CDR2 SQIVND (reference sequence). This CDR3 contains 14 residues. Trimming cost V 1 base and J 7 bases, with 13 bases left between them. CDR3 amino acids: CASSIGGGAPGYTF. The CDR3 DNA reads as TGTGCCAGTAGTATAGGAGGGGGAGCCCCTGGCTACACCTTC.